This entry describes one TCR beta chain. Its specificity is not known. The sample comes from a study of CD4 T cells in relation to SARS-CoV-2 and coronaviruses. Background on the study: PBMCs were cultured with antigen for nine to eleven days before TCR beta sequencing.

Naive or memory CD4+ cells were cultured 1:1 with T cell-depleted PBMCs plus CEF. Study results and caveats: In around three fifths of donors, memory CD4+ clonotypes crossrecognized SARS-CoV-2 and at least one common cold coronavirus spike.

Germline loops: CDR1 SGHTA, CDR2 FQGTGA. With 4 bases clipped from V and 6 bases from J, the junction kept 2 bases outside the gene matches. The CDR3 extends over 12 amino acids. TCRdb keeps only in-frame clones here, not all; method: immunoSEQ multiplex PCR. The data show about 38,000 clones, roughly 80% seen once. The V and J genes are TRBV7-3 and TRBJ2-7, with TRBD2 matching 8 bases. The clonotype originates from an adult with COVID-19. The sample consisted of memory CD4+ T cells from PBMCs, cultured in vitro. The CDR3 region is CASSSTSGEQYF. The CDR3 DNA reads TGTGCCAGCAGCTCCACTAGCGGCGAGCAGTACTTC. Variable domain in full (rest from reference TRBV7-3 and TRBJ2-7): GAGVSQTPSNKVTEKGKYVELRCDPISGHTALYWYRQSLGQGPEFLIYFQGTGAADDSGLPNDRFFAVRPEGSVSTLKIQRTERGDSAVYLCASSSTSGEQYFGPGTRLTVT.